This TCR beta chain is from a study of CD8 T cells in ankylosing spondylitis. Germline CDR1 reads PRHDT; CDR2 reads FYEKMQ (reference sequence). Unmatched junction bases numbered 7, after V lost 4 bases and J lost 5 bases. This CDR3 region has 15 residues. Study-wide results and limits: Significant enrichment of disease-linked clones was reportedly seen in matched ankylosing spondylitis synovial fluid. Ankylosing spondylitis blood seemed to carry a telltale TCR beta motif made of under 10 highly homologous variants. Reports of some motif variants in reactive arthritis synovial fluid and blood predate this one.

A note on this clonotype: Its target is unknown.

Using quantitative 5'-RACE with molecular barcodes, the authors made TCR beta libraries. Using its own MiXCR run on the 5' RACE reads, TCRdb lists one record per CDR3 protein. Found here are roughly 190,000 distinct CDR3 sequences, roughly 13% of them singletons; the top ten hold 15% to 20%. The specimen sequenced was blood, either unsorted or a sorted T cell fraction (not recorded which). The chain employs TRBV13 and TRBJ2-5, with 10 bases fitting TRBD2. This clonotype was obtained from a male donor with ankylosing spondylitis or in good health (not recorded which). The CDR3 is CASSSHLAGVETQYF. DNA for the CDR3: TGTGCCAGCAGCTCACACCTAGCGGGGGTGGAGACCCAGTACTTC.